Below are 18 T cell receptor beta chains sequenced from a single sample in a study of blood T cell repertoires in COVID-19. Profiling relied on immunoSEQ multiplex PCR, and the TCRdb table lists in-frame clones only, not all of them. The table lists 250,000 or so clones, around 82% of them singletons. Sequenced sample: PBMCs or T cells enriched from blood (not recorded which). These receptors were taken from a man aged 50-59 years who had recovered from COVID-19.

The chain joins TRBV6-2 or TRBV6-3 to TRBJ1-3, with a possible D match to TRBD1 (6 bases). The CDR3 has 15 residues. Trimming shortened V by 4 bases and J by 2 bases, and 12 bases separated the two germline ends. Germline loops: CDR1 MNHEY, CDR2 SVGEGT. The CDR3 DNA is TGTGCCAGCAGTTTCCCAGGGGCGACTGGAAACACCATATATTTT. It codes for CASSFPGATGNTIYF.

This clone was seen a few times. V gene TRBV7-9 combines with J gene TRBJ1-1, with D perhaps matching TRBD1 (5 bases). The CDR3 spans 15 residues. Trimming cost V 5 bases and J 1 base, with 14 bases left between them. CDR1 is SEHNR, CDR2 FQNEAQ, per germline (reference sequence). The CDR3 DNA is TGTGCCAGCAGCCGAGGAGAAACAGGGAACACTGAAGCTTTCTTT. The encoded protein is CASSRGETGNTEAFF.

This clone was seen only once. The chain joins TRBV28 to TRBJ1-1; 9 bases line up with TRBD1. Germline-derived CDR1 and CDR2 are MDHEN and SYDVKM. V dropped 4 bases and J dropped 6; count of bases not matched to a gene: 15. The CDR3 has 17 residues. The CDR3 DNA reads as TGTGCCAGCAGTTCCCACATCGGGACAGGGAGGATCGCTGAAGCTTTCTTT. It encodes CASSSHIGTGRIAEAFF. Complete variable domain (other parts from reference TRBV28 and TRBJ1-1): DVKVTQSSRYLVKRTGEKVFLECVQDMDHENMFWYRQDPGLGLRLIYFSYDVKMKEKGDIPEGYSVSREKKERFSLILESASTNQTSMYLCASSSHIGTGRIAEAFFGQGTRLTVV.

The CDR3 loop reads CASSLNQGGYEQYF. The CDR3, as DNA: TGTGCCAGCAGCTTAAATCAGGGTGGATACGAGCAGTACTTC. The chain employs TRBV7-8 and TRBJ2-7, with a tentative D call TRBD1 (5 bases). The germline V and J ends were trimmed by 2 bases and 4 bases, with 12 bases remaining between them. The CDR3 covers 14 residues. Germline lookup yields CDR1 SGHVS and CDR2 FQNEAQ. Complete variable domain (other parts from reference TRBV7-8 and TRBJ2-7): GAGVSQSPRYKVAKRGQDVALRCDPISGHVSLFWYQQALGQGPEFLTYFQNEAQLDKSGLPSDRFFAERPEGSVSTLKIQRTQQEDSAVYLCASSLNQGGYEQYFGPGTRLTVT.

The CDR3 is CATSRDQGIFDNEQFF. The DNA of the CDR3 is TGTGCCACCAGCAGAGATCAGGGGATCTTCGACAATGAGCAGTTCTTC. The chain couples TRBV15 to TRBJ2-1, with D maybe TRBD1 (6 bases). V dropped 0 bases and J dropped 5 bases, with 14 bases sitting between them. This CDR3 has 16 amino acids. Germline values: CDR1 LNHNV, CDR2 YYDKDF (reference sequence). Complete variable domain (other parts from reference TRBV15 and TRBJ2-1): DAMVIQNPRYQVTQFGKPVTLSCSQTLNHNVMYWYQQKSSQAPKLLFHYYDKDFNNEADTPDNFQSRRPNTSFCFLDIRSPGLGDTAMYLCATSRDQGIFDNEQFFGPGTRLTVL.

J is TRBJ1-5 and V is TRBV27, with unresolved D. CDR1 is MNHEY and CDR2 is SMNVEV in the germline V gene (reference sequence). The CDR3 is made up of 14 amino acids. The ends were cut back, 5 bases at V and 6 bases at J, with 14 bases in the middle. The CDR3 here is CASSNAAGGQPQHF. In DNA form, the CDR3 reads TGTGCCAGCAGTAACGCTGCGGGCGGTCAGCCCCAGCATTTT.

This clone has only one observation. The chain recombines TRBV7-9 with TRBJ2-2; D is uncertain. The germline gives CDR1 SEHNR, CDR2 FQNEAQ (reference sequence). Trimming stripped 3 bases from V and 5 bases from J, with 16 bases between. The CDR3 loop spans 16 amino acids. The CDR3 bases are TGTGCCAGCAGCTTTTTTCTTGCCTCGAGGACCGGGGAGCTGTTTTTT. Residues: CASSFFLASRTGELFF. Full variable domain (remainder filled in from reference TRBV7-9 and TRBJ2-2): DTGVSQNPRHKITKRGQNVTFRCDPISEHNRLYWYRQTLGQGPEFLTYFQNEAQLEKSRLLSDRFSAERPKGSFSTLEIQRTEQGDSAMYLCASSFFLASRTGELFFGEGSRLTVL.

This clone has more than one count but fewer than ten. V usage is TRBV19 and J usage is TRBJ2-2, with unresolved D. In germline, CDR1 is LNHDA, CDR2 SQIVND (reference sequence). The CDR3 is 14 amino acids. Trimming removed 2 bases at V and 0 bases at J, with 4 bases between. The CDR3 DNA is TGTGCCAGTAGTATACAGGCGAACACCGGGGAGCTGTTTTTT. It translates to CASSIQANTGELFF.

This clone has a handful of counts. The chain has TRBV18 and TRBJ1-3, with D perhaps TRBD1 (6 bases). Germline CDR1 reads KGHSH; CDR2 reads LQKENI. V was shortened by 3 bases and J by 5 bases, with 8 bases between the two germline ends. The CDR3 covers 13 residues. This CDR3 is CASSPGQRNTIYF. In DNA, the CDR3 is TGTGCCAGCTCACCGGGACAAAGAAACACCATATATTTT.

V gene TRBV21-1 combines with J gene TRBJ2-1; TRBD2 reflects the table's D call only, with no check against the DNA. TRBV21-1 counts as a pseudogene. The CDR3 extends over 16 amino acids. The CDR3 protein is CASTRGRGPPYNEQFF. The CDR3 region has the DNA TGTGCCAGCACCCGGGGGCGGGGGCCCCCCTACAATGAGCAGTTCTTC.

This clone turned up a few times. This rearrangement joins TRBV5-1 to TRBJ2-3; TRBD2 agrees at 10 bases. This CDR3 spans 16 amino acids. V gave up 4 bases and J gave up 1 base; unmatched junction bases: 6. Germline lookup yields CDR1 SGHRS and CDR2 YFSETQ. CDR3 in amino acids: CASSLDLAGGTDTQYF. The CDR3 nucleotides read TGCGCCAGCAGCCTGGACCTAGCGGGAGGCACAGATACGCAGTATTTT.

As regards this clone: This CDR3 is also generated by other DNA sequences in the sample. The V and J genes are TRBV4-1 and TRBJ1-2, with 8 bases matching TRBD1. Germline lookup yields CDR1 MGHRA and CDR2 YSYEKL. Trimming cost V 0 bases and J 2 bases; bases outside gene matches: 5. The CDR3 totals 16 residues. The DNA of the CDR3 is TGCGCCAGCAGCCAAGATCCCCAGGGGGCGAACTATGGCTACACCTTC. Its translation is CASSQDPQGANYGYTF.

The V and J genes are TRBV20-1 and TRBJ2-1, with unresolved D. The CDR3 covers 11 residues. Deletions cut 3 bases from V and 5 bases from J, with 5 bases between. Germline CDR1 and CDR2: DFQATT and SNEGSKA (reference sequence). In DNA form, the CDR3 reads TGCAGTGCTAGCCTTGACAATGAGCAGTTCTTC. Translation gives CSASLDNEQFF.

The chain couples TRBV5-1 to TRBJ1-2; D remains ambiguous. V was cut by 1 base and J by 5 bases, with 15 bases left in between. The CDR3 contains 15 residues. The germline V gene has CDR1 SGHRS and CDR2 YFSETQ. The CDR3 is CASSLTWGDRYGYTF. CDR3 in DNA: TGCGCCAGCAGCTTGACCTGGGGAGATCGGTATGGCTACACCTTC.

V usage is TRBV5-1 and J usage is TRBJ1-4; D perhaps matches TRBD1 (6 bases). Germline assignment: CDR1 SGHRS and CDR2 YFSETQ. This CDR3 spans 13 amino acids. V lost 5 bases, J lost 5 bases, and 10 bases lay in between. The CDR3: CASSDRTNEKLFF. The CDR3 nucleotides read TGCGCCAGCAGTGACAGGACAAATGAAAAACTGTTTTTT.

The rearrangement joins TRBV3-1 (or the pseudogene TRBV3-2) to TRBJ2-7; 12 bases line up with TRBD2. The CDR3 extends over 15 amino acids. Trimming took 1 base from V and 2 from J; bases not matched to a gene: 0. Germline values: CDR1 LGHDT, CDR2 YNNKEL (reference sequence). The CDR3 bases are TGTGCCAGCAGCCAAGGACTAGCGGGGGCCTACGAGCAGTACTTC. Encoded protein: CASSQGLAGAYEQYF.

This chain connects TRBV27 to TRBJ1-1; 10 bases map to TRBD1. V lost 7 bases and J lost 5; bases outside the gene matches: 10. The CDR3 consists of 15 residues. The germline gives CDR1 MNHEY, CDR2 SMNVEV (reference sequence). The CDR3: CASTPRRQGATEAFF. The CDR3 DNA sequence: TGTGCCAGCACCCCGAGAAGACAGGGGGCTACTGAAGCTTTCTTT.

This rearrangement joins TRBV7-3 to TRBJ2-1; 11 bases are shared with TRBD2. The CDR3 is 16 residues long. The V gene end was trimmed by 5 bases and the J gene end by 0 bases; junction bases not matched to a gene: 3. Germline CDR1 and CDR2: SGHTA and FQGTGA. The CDR3, as DNA: TGTGCCAGCAGCCCGACTAGCGGGGTCTCCTACAATGAGCAGTTCTTC. This gives the protein CASSPTSGVSYNEQFF.